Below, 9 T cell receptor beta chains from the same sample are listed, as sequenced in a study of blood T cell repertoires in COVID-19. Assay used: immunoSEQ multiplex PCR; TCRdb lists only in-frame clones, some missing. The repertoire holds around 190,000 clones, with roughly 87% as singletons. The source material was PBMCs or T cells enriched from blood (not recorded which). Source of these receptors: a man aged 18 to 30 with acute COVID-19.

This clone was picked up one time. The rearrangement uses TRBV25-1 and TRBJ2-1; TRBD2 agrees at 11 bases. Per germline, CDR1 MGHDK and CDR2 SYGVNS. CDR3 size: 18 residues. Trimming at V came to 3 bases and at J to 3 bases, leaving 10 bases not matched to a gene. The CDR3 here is CASSEALAGERVYNEQFF. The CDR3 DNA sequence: TGTGCCAGCAGTGAGGCACTAGCGGGAGAGCGTGTCTACAATGAGCAGTTCTTC. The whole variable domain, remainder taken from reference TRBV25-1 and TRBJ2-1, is EADIYQTPRYLVIGTGKKITLECSQTMGHDKMYWYQQDPGMELHLIHYSYGVNSTEKGDLSSESTVSRIRTEHFPLTLESARPSHTSQYLCASSEALAGERVYNEQFFGPGTRLTVL.

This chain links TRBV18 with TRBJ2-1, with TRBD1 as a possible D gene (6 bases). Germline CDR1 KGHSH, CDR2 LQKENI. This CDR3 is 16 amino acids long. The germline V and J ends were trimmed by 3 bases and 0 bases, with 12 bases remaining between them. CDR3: CASSPQGSPSYNEQFF. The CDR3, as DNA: TGTGCCAGCTCACCGCAGGGGAGTCCCTCCTACAATGAGCAGTTCTTC. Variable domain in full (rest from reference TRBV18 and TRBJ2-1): NAGVMQNPRHLVRRRGQEARLRCSPMKGHSHVYWYRQLPEEGLKFMVYLQKENIIDESGMPKERFSAEFPKEGPSILRIQQVVRGDSAAYFCASSPQGSPSYNEQFFGPGTRLTVL.

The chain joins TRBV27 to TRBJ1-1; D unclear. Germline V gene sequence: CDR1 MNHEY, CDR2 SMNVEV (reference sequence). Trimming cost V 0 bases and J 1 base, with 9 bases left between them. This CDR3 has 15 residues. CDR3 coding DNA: TGTGCCAGCAGTTTATCCCCAGGCTCGAACACTGAAGCTTTCTTT. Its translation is CASSLSPGSNTEAFF.

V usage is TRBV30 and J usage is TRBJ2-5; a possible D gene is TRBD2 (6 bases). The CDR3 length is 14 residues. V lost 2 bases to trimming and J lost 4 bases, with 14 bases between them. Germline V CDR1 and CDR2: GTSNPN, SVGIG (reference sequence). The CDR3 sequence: CAWSRTGVGETQYF. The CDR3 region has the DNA TGTGCCTGGAGTCGGACGGGAGTCGGAGAGACCCAGTACTTC.

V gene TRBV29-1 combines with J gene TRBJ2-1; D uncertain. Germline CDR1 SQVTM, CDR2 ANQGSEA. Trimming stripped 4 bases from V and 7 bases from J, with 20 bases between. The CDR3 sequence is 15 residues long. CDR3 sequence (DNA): TGCAGCGTTGTGTTTTTTTCTAGTTCCTCAAATGAGCAGTTCTTC. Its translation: CSVVFFSSSSNEQFF.

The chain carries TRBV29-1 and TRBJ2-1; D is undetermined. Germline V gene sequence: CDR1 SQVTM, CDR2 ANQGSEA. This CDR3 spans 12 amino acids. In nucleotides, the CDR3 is TGCAGTGCCGAGCAGGTCTACAATGAGCAGTTCTTC. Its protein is CSAEQVYNEQFF.

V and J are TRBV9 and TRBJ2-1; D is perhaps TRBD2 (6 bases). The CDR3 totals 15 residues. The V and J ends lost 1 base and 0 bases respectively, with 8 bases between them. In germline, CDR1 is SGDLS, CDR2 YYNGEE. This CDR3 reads CASSVRGISYNEQFF. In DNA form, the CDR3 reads TGTGCCAGCAGCGTACGGGGGATCTCCTACAATGAGCAGTTCTTC.

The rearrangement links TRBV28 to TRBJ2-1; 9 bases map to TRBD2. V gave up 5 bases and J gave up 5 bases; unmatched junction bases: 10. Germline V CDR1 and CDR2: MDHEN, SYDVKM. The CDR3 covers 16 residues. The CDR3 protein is CASSLPGTSRNNEQFF. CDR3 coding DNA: TGTGCCAGCAGTCTCCCCGGGACTAGCAGAAACAATGAGCAGTTCTTC. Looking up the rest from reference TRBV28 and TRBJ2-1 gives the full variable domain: DVKVTQSSRYLVKRTGEKVFLECVQDMDHENMFWYRQDPGLGLRLIYFSYDVKMKEKGDIPEGYSVSREKKERFSLILESASTNQTSMYLCASSLPGTSRNNEQFFGPGTRLTVL.

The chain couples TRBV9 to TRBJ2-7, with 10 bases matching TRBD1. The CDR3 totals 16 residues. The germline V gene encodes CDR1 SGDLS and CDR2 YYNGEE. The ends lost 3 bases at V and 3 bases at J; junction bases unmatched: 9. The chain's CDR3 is CASSAARGDRGYEQYF. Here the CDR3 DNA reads TGTGCCAGCAGCGCCGCGAGGGGGGACAGGGGCTACGAGCAGTACTTC.